This T cell receptor beta chain was captured in a study of blood T cell repertoires in COVID-19. Study in general: Specimens from acute and convalescent COVID-19 originated in the United States, Italy and Spain. In each case, the material was cDNA or gDNA derived from T cells, B-cell-depleted T cells, or PBMCs.

Authors' processing steps: Amplification of reference gene primers provided the estimated nucleated cell counts. Repertoires were generated with immunoSEQ multiplex PCR, while TCRdb's copy carries only in-frame clones and drops some. D and trimming come from the DNA, and the V and J calls and clone size come from that table. This table holds 350,000 or so clones, almost 90% found once. This CDR3 spans 16 amino acids. V shed 5 bases and J 3 bases; nucleotides not matched to a gene: 6. CDR1 and CDR2 from the germline V gene are MNHEY and SMNVEV (reference sequence). V usage is TRBV27 and J usage is TRBJ2-1, with TRBD2 matching 11 bases. The sequence came from a man between 18 and 35 years old with active or convalescent COVID-19. The specimen sequenced was peripheral blood. The CDR3 DNA sequence: TGTGCCAGCAGTATGTCGGGACTAGCGGACTACAATGAGCAGTTCTTC. Protein: CASSMSGLADYNEQFF.